The clone carrying this T cell receptor beta chain was recorded a few times. The RNA input was roughly 0.45 to 1 ug, and it was reverse transcribed with random hexamers. TCRdb reprocessed the immunoSEQ multiplex PCR reads with MiXCR, giving one entry per CDR3 protein. This sample has approximately 170,000 distinct CDR3 sequences, with roughly 94% found just once. These data come from a study of CD8 T cells in Susac syndrome. The ends lost 3 bases at V and 2 bases at J; junction bases unmatched: 6. CDR1 and CDR2 from the germline V gene are SGHTA and FQGNSA. The CDR3 contains 15 residues. J is TRBJ2-7 and V is TRBV7-2; 8 nucleotides align to TRBD2. This clonotype was obtained from a human donor in good health. The material sequenced was CD4+ T cells from PBMCs. CDR3 sequence reads: CASSLGGGKTYEQYF. For the CDR3, the DNA is TGTGCCAGCAGCTTGGGCGGGGGGAAGACCTACGAGCAGTACTTC.